These 29 T cell receptor beta chains share one sample of origin, sequenced in a study of blood T cell repertoires in COVID-19. TCRdb's table, derived via immunoSEQ multiplex PCR, lists solely in-frame clones and lacks some. Among around 92,000 clones listed, approximately 92% were seen once. The sample was peripheral blood. These receptors came from a woman older than 75 with active COVID-19.

The chain joins TRBV18 to TRBJ2-2, with 7 nucleotides matching TRBD1. The V gene end was trimmed by 0 bases and the J gene end by 5 bases; junction bases not matched to a gene: 9. Germline V lookup: CDR1 KGHSH, CDR2 LQKENI. The CDR3 has 17 residues. CDR3 region: CASSPPTGVLGTGELFF. The CDR3 DNA reads as TGTGCCAGCTCACCACCTACAGGGGTCTTAGGAACCGGGGAGCTGTTTTTT.

The count of this clone is one. V is TRBV7-9 and J is TRBJ2-5, with unresolved D. The V end lost 6 bases, the J end lost 3 bases, and 14 bases lay between the germline ends. This CDR3 region has 14 residues. Germline assignment: CDR1 SEHNR and CDR2 FQNEAQ (reference sequence). The CDR3 nucleotides read TGTGCCAGCAGTATATTTACTAATAAAGAGACCCAGTACTTC. It yields the protein CASSIFTNKETQYF.

The CDR3: CASSTGTSGKTDTQYF. Written as DNA, the CDR3 is TGTGCCAGCAGCACGGGGACTAGCGGGAAGACAGATACGCAGTATTTT. The chain employs TRBV14 and TRBJ2-3; TRBD2 matches 13 bases. The CDR3 length is 16 residues. J was trimmed by 3 bases and V by 5 bases; bases with no gene match: 5. In germline, CDR1 is SGHDN, CDR2 FVKESK.

This clone was counted a single time. The rearrangement uses TRBV18 and TRBJ1-1; a weak D match, TRBD1 (6 bases). Trimming shortened V by 8 bases and J by 5 bases, and 12 bases separated the two germline ends. There are 12 residues in the CDR3. Germline V lookup: CDR1 KGHSH, CDR2 LQKENI. CDR3 loop: CASTGTHTEAFF. The CDR3 DNA sequence: TGTGCCAGCACAGGGACCCATACTGAAGCTTTCTTT. Based on the CDR3 plus reference TRBV18 and TRBJ1-1, the full variable domain is NAGVMQNPRHLVRRRGQEARLRCSPMKGHSHVYWYRQLPEEGLKFMVYLQKENIIDESGMPKERFSAEFPKEGPSILRIQQVVRGDSAAYFCASTGTHTEAFFGQGTRLTVV.

The chain is built from TRBV7-9 and TRBJ2-7; a possible D gene is TRBD2 (6 bases). In germline, CDR1 is SEHNR, CDR2 FQNEAQ (reference sequence). This CDR3 region has 14 residues. Trimming cost V 3 bases and J 2 bases, with 11 bases left between them. CDR3 sequence reads: CASSLNAGPYEQYF. DNA for the CDR3: TGTGCCAGCAGCTTGAATGCGGGACCCTACGAGCAGTACTTC. Full variable domain (missing parts from reference TRBV7-9 and TRBJ2-7): DTGVSQNPRHKITKRGQNVTFRCDPISEHNRLYWYRQTLGQGPEFLTYFQNEAQLEKSRLLSDRFSAERPKGSFSTLEIQRTEQGDSAMYLCASSLNAGPYEQYFGPGTRLTVT.

The genes are TRBV24-1 and TRBJ2-1; 10 positions agree with TRBD2. The CDR3 totals 17 residues. The ends lost 4 bases at V and 2 bases at J; junction bases unmatched: 7. CDR1 and CDR2 (germline): KGHDR, SFDVKD. The CDR3 bases are TGTGCCACCAGTGACCGAACGAGCGGGAGGGCCTACAATGAGCAGTTCTTC. Amino acid sequence: CATSDRTSGRAYNEQFF.

This chain joins TRBV28 and TRBJ2-2; 9 bases match TRBD2. V lost 8 bases, J lost 3 bases, and 22 bases stayed unmatched. The CDR3 spans 20 residues. CDR1 MDHEN and CDR2 SYDVKM come from the germline V gene. The CDR3 DNA reads TGTGCCAGCTTCTCTAGTTACCTCTTAGCGGGAGATGGTGACACCGGGGAGCTGTTTTTT. Protein: CASFSSYLLAGDGDTGELFF.

This chain uses TRBV7-2 with TRBJ1-2; the match to TRBD1 covers 7 bases. The CDR3 is 13 amino acids. The trim removed 5 bases at V and 4 bases at J, leaving 4 bases unmatched. CDR1 is SGHTA, CDR2 FQGNSA, per germline. The CDR3 nucleotides are TGTGCCAGCAGCCTACAGGGGCCCTATGGCTACACCTTC. This sequence encodes CASSLQGPYGYTF.

V is TRBV5-1 and J is TRBJ2-2; D is possibly TRBD2 (5 bases). The CDR3 has 15 residues. From germline, CDR1 is SGHRS and CDR2 YFSETQ. Trimming pared 2 bases from V and 3 bases from J, leaving 11 bases between. Here the CDR3 DNA reads TGCGCCAGCAGCTTCGTGGAGAGGGACACCGGGGAGCTGTTTTTT. This codes for CASSFVERDTGELFF.

The chain has TRBV13 and TRBJ1-4; D uncertain. The germline V gene has CDR1 PRHDT and CDR2 FYEKMQ (reference sequence). Trimming pared 2 bases from V and 7 bases from J, leaving 11 bases between. This CDR3 contains 14 residues. CDR3 DNA: TGTGCCAGCAGCTTAAGGGAGGCCCCTGAAAAACTGTTTTTT. This translates into CASSLREAPEKLFF. Complete variable domain (other parts from reference TRBV13 and TRBJ1-4): AAGVIQSPRHLIKEKRETATLKCYPIPRHDTVYWYQQGPGQDPQFLISFYEKMQSDKGSIPDRFSAQQFSDYHSELNMSSLELGDSALYFCASSLREAPEKLFFGSGTQLSVL.

This rearrangement joins TRBV27 to TRBJ1-2; 8 bases align to TRBD1. V was pared by 4 bases and J by 4 bases, with 5 bases of the junction left unmatched. CDR3 length: 14 amino acids. Germline V gene sequence: CDR1 MNHEY, CDR2 SMNVEV (reference sequence). This CDR3 is CASSSGQALYGYTF. The CDR3 DNA is TGTGCCAGCAGTTCGGGACAGGCCCTCTATGGCTACACCTTC.

In DNA, the CDR3 is TGTGCCAGCAAAGAAACTGGGGGGAGTTACAATGAGCAGTTCTTC. Translating gives CASKETGGSYNEQFF. The V and J genes are TRBV6-5 and TRBJ2-1; possible D gene TRBD2, 6 bases. The germline V gene has CDR1 MNHEY and CDR2 SVGAGI. The V gene lost 7 bases and the J gene lost 4 bases, with 17 bases spanning the gap. There are 15 residues in the CDR3.

The table lists this clone with a count of one. The V and J genes are TRBV29-1 and TRBJ2-7; 7 bases match TRBD1. In germline, CDR1 is SQVTM, CDR2 ANQGSEA. V shed 8 bases and J 3 bases; nucleotides not matched to a gene: 10. CDR3 length: 13 amino acids. The CDR3 nucleotides are TGCAGCTATGTCGGACAGGCCCGCTACGAGCAGTACTTC. It is translated as CSYVGQARYEQYF.

V gene TRBV13 combines with J gene TRBJ2-4; D might be TRBD1 (5 bases). This CDR3 is 14 amino acids long. The V and J ends lost 4 bases and 2 bases respectively, with 9 bases between them. CDR1 and CDR2 from the germline V gene are PRHDT and FYEKMQ (reference sequence). This CDR3 is CASSSRETKNIQYF. The CDR3 DNA follows: TGTGCCAGCAGCTCCAGGGAAACCAAAAACATTCAGTACTTC.

The chain couples TRBV19 to TRBJ1-1; no firm D call. With 3 bases removed from V and 5 bases from J, the gap between germline ends came to 10 bases. The CDR3 runs 13 residues. Germline V gene lookup returns CDR1 LNHDA and CDR2 SQIVND (reference sequence). The CDR3 region is CASSMKGSTEAFF. In nucleotides, the CDR3 is TGTGCCAGTAGTATGAAAGGGAGTACTGAAGCTTTCTTT.

The rearrangement joins TRBV7-9 to TRBJ2-5; 10 nucleotides line up with TRBD1. V lost 6 bases and J lost 5; bases outside the gene matches: 9. Germline V gives CDR1 SEHNR, CDR2 FQNEAQ (reference sequence). The CDR3 contains 15 residues. CDR3 in amino acids: CASRRTGGIKETQYF. The CDR3, as DNA: TGTGCCAGCAGACGGACAGGGGGAATTAAGGAGACCCAGTACTTC.

This rearrangement joins TRBV6-5 to TRBJ2-5, with D unclear. The length of the CDR3 is 14 residues. Per the germline V gene, CDR1 is MNHEY and CDR2 is SVGAGI. V lost 5 bases and J 5 bases, leaving 15 bases between the germline ends. The CDR3 region is CASSPQSRWETQYF. The CDR3 bases are TGTGCCAGCAGTCCCCAATCGAGGTGGGAGACCCAGTACTTC.

This rearrangement joins TRBV27 to TRBJ2-7, with 8 bases fitting TRBD2. The CDR3 is 14 residues long. Germline V gives CDR1 MNHEY, CDR2 SMNVEV (reference sequence). V lost 3 bases and J lost 2; bases outside the gene matches: 3. This CDR3 reads CASSLPSGPYEQYF. Here the CDR3 DNA reads TGTGCCAGCAGTTTGCCTAGCGGGCCCTACGAGCAGTACTTC.

The V gene is TRBV6-5, the J gene TRBJ2-7; D gene ambiguous. This CDR3 is 12 amino acids long. Germline CDR1 is MNHEY and CDR2 is SVGAGI. Trimming stripped 11 bases from V and 0 bases from J, with 11 bases between. The CDR3: CASTTSSYEQYF. CDR3 DNA: TGTGCCTCCACGACTTCCTCCTACGAGCAGTACTTC.

V gene TRBV6-2 or TRBV6-3 combines with J gene TRBJ2-1; 15 positions match TRBD2. V trimming: 2 bases; J trimming: 10 bases; junction bases outside the gene matches: 3. The CDR3 loop spans 15 amino acids. The germline CDR1 and CDR2 sequences are MNHEY and SVGEGT. CDR3 in amino acids: CASSYGTSGRSEQFF. CDR3 coding DNA: TGTGCCAGCAGTTACGGGACTAGCGGGAGGAGCGAGCAGTTCTTC.

This sequence joins TRBV9 and TRBJ2-1, with D tentatively TRBD2 (5 bases). CDR1 is SGDLS, CDR2 YYNGEE, per germline. The V and J ends lost 0 bases and 4 bases respectively, with 14 bases between them. This CDR3 contains 16 residues. The CDR3 is CASSVGKGVMYNEQFF. DNA of the CDR3: TGTGCCAGCAGCGTAGGGAAGGGAGTAATGTACAATGAGCAGTTCTTC. The full variable domain, with the rest looked up from reference TRBV9 and TRBJ2-1, is DSGVTQTPKHLITATGQRVTLRCSPRSGDLSVYWYQQSLDQGLQFLIQYYNGEERAKGNILERFSAQQFPDLHSELNLSSLELGDSALYFCASSVGKGVMYNEQFFGPGTRLTVL.

V and J are TRBV18 and TRBJ2-7; a possible D gene is TRBD2 (7 bases). The CDR3 extends over 15 amino acids. The V and J ends lost 6 bases and 0 bases respectively, with 15 bases between them. Germline loops: CDR1 KGHSH, CDR2 LQKENI. The chain's CDR3 is CASSGASGFSYEQYF. CDR3 coding DNA: TGTGCCAGCTCGGGGGCTAGCGGTTTCTCCTACGAGCAGTACTTC.

J is TRBJ2-7 and V is TRBV5-1, with D possibly being TRBD1 (5 bases). V lost 0 bases and J 0 bases, leaving 10 bases between the germline ends. Germline V gene lookup returns CDR1 SGHRS and CDR2 YFSETQ. The CDR3 runs to 15 residues. The CDR3 loop reads CASSLGVGASYEQYF. The CDR3 nucleotides read TGCGCCAGCAGCTTGGGCGTAGGGGCCTCCTACGAGCAGTACTTC.

The V gene is TRBV24-1, the J gene TRBJ2-1; 8 bases fit TRBD2. This CDR3 contains 15 residues. Germline V CDR1 and CDR2: KGHDR, SFDVKD. J was trimmed by 6 bases and V by 6 bases; bases with no gene match: 9. The chain's CDR3 is CATSTPGTRLNEQFF. The CDR3 nucleotides are TGTGCCACCAGTACCCCCGGGACTAGACTCAATGAGCAGTTCTTC.

V and J are TRBV28 and TRBJ1-5; 10 nucleotides line up with TRBD1. Trimming at V came to 3 bases and at J to 5 bases, leaving 7 bases not matched to a gene. The CDR3 contains 16 residues. The germline CDR1 and CDR2 sequences are MDHEN and SYDVKM. CDR3 sequence: CASSLRDRGLYQPQHF. The DNA for the CDR3 is TGTGCCAGCAGTTTGAGGGACAGGGGCCTTTATCAGCCCCAGCATTTT.

This chain uses TRBV5-1 with TRBJ1-3; 8 positions agree with TRBD1. Germline assignment: CDR1 SGHRS and CDR2 YFSETQ. V shed 5 bases and J 3 bases; nucleotides not matched to a gene: 4. The CDR3 loop spans 14 amino acids. The CDR3 region has the DNA TGCGCCAGCAGAACCGGGACAGGTGGAAACACCATATATTTT. This gives the protein CASRTGTGGNTIYF.

The chain combines TRBV5-4 with TRBJ1-2; D is ambiguous. Germline V CDR1 and CDR2: SGHNT, YYREEE (reference sequence). V lost 2 bases to trimming and J lost 10 bases, with 15 bases between them. This CDR3 spans 13 amino acids. CDR3 sequence: CASSFPLRDDYTF. CDR3 coding DNA: TGTGCCAGCAGCTTCCCGCTGCGAGATGACTACACCTTC.

The chain combines TRBV20-1 with TRBJ2-7, with unresolved D. The CDR3 is 11 amino acids. V lost 0 bases and J lost 9, with 9 bases in between. Germline CDR1 and CDR2: DFQATT and SNEGSKA (reference sequence). CDR3 sequence: CSARDIERQYF. CDR3 DNA: TGCAGTGCTAGAGATATCGAGAGGCAGTACTTC.

This rearrangement joins TRBV28 to TRBJ2-7; 11 bases line up with TRBD2. Germline CDR1 and CDR2: MDHEN and SYDVKM. The CDR3 is made up of 15 amino acids. After removal of 7 bases from V and 3 bases from J, the junction contained 8 bases not matched to a gene. The CDR3 DNA reads TGTGCCAGCAACACTGCTAGCGGGAGGATCTACGAGCAGTACTTC. Protein sequence: CASNTASGRIYEQYF.